A selection of T cell receptor beta chains follows, all from one sample in a study of shared clonotypes between healthy human individuals. This table comes from immunoSEQ multiplex PCR, and its TCRdb copy is limited to in-frame clones, with some not included. Of roughly 2 million clones listed, 95% are singletons. Sequenced material: naive CD4+ T cells sorted from blood. The receptors were sampled from a man younger than 35 in good health. Both conserved end residues are part of each CDR3. The D gene is left open where the match is weak. Expanded clones are given a class, and other clones once, few, many or no size at all.

clone_size j_call d_call v_call cdr3_aa cdr3_nt
- TRBJ2-7 TRBD1 TRBV2 CASSEAFRAGGYEQYF TGTGCCAGCAGTGAAGCGTTTAGGGCAGGGGGCTACGAGCAGTACTTC
- TRBJ1-4 TRBD1 TRBV6-1 CASSRTGEEKLFF TGTGCCAGCAGCCGGACAGGGGAGGAAAAACTGTTTTTT
- TRBJ1-1 - TRBV5-4 CASNRQDPNTEAFF TGTGCCAGCAACCGACAGGACCCGAACACTGAAGCTTTCTTT
once TRBJ2-5 - TRBV6-5 CASSYSASWETQYF TGTGCCAGCAGTTACTCCGCTAGCTGGGAGACCCAGTACTTC
- TRBJ2-5 - TRBV10-3 CAISNGQFQETQYF TGTGCCATCAGTAACGGACAGTTTCAAGAGACCCAGTACTTC
- TRBJ2-3 - TRBV10-3 CAISESPVDTQYF TGTGCCATCAGTGAGTCACCGGTGGATACGCAGTATTTT
- TRBJ1-3 TRBD1 TRBV5-1 CASSRQTGVANTIYF TGCGCCAGCAGCCGGCAGACAGGGGTGGCGAACACCATATATTTT
- TRBJ2-7 TRBD2 TRBV10-1 CASSEGLAGRQYF TGCGCCAGCAGTGAAGGGCTAGCGGGACGGCAGTACTTC
- TRBJ1-1 - TRBV6-5 CASSYFGRGNTEAFF TGTGCCAGCAGTTACTTTGGCAGGGGGAACACTGAAGCTTTCTTT
- TRBJ1-2 - TRBV28 CASSSDVSYGYTF TGTGCCAGCAGTTCCGACGTATCCTATGGCTACACCTTC
- TRBJ1-1 - TRBV6-5 CASSWAGTPNTEAFF TGTGCCAGCAGTTGGGCCGGGACACCGAACACTGAAGCTTTCTTT
once TRBJ2-2 - TRBV7-6 CASSPRSWDTGELFF TGTGCCAGCAGCCCGCGGAGTTGGGACACCGGGGAGCTGTTTTTT
- TRBJ1-2 TRBD1 TRBV2 CASNQGASNGYTF TGTGCCAGCAACCAGGGGGCTAGTAATGGCTACACCTTC
- TRBJ1-2 - TRBV18 CASSPTGLNLGGRRGYTF TGTGCCAGCTCACCTACCGGGCTCAACCTGGGGGGGCGCAGGGGCTACACCTTC
- TRBJ2-1 TRBD2 TRBV5-1 CASSLGSFSGASYNEQFF TGCGCCAGCAGCTTGGGCAGTTTTAGCGGGGCAAGTTACAATGAGCAGTTCTTC
- TRBJ1-5 - TRBV6-1 CASSEVTSNQPQHF TGTGCCAGCAGTGAAGTCACAAGCAATCAGCCCCAGCATTTT
- TRBJ1-3 - TRBV2 CASSEGLPRGGNTIYF TGTGCCAGCAGTGAAGGACTGCCCCGGGGGGGAAACACCATATATTTT
- TRBJ2-3 - TRBV30 CAWSQVIPDTQYF TGTGCCTGGAGTCAGGTAATCCCAGATACGCAGTATTTT
- TRBJ1-5 - TRBV7-3 CASSLTGGEDQPQHF TGTGCCAGCAGCTTAACCGGGGGAGAGGATCAGCCCCAGCATTTT
- TRBJ1-5 TRBD1 TRBV15 CATSRATGSNQPQHF TGTGCCACCAGCAGGGCGACAGGGAGCAATCAGCCCCAGCATTTT
- TRBJ2-7 TRBD2 TRBV4-1 CASSLTSGTYEQYF TGCGCCAGCAGCCTGACTAGCGGGACCTACGAGCAGTACTTC
- TRBJ1-3 TRBD1 TRBV28 CASSLSRDSRTSGNTIYF TGTGCCAGCAGTTTAAGTAGGGACAGCCGAACGTCTGGAAACACCATATATTTT
- TRBJ2-5 - TRBV10-3 CAISEKRETQYF TGTGCCATCAGTGAGAAGCGAGAGACCCAGTACTTC
- TRBJ1-6 - TRBV10-3 CAISESTGVQPLHF TGTGCCATCAGTGAGTCGACAGGAGTTCAACCCCTCCACTTT
once TRBJ1-2 TRBD1 TRBV19 CASSSDRANGYTF TGTGCCAGTAGCTCGGACAGGGCTAATGGCTACACCTTC
- TRBJ2-2 TRBD2 TRBV4-1 CASSQAPLTGRGESTGELFF TGCGCCAGCAGCCAAGCACCCCTCACTGGACGGGGGGAGAGCACCGGGGAGCTGTTTTTT
- TRBJ2-2 - TRBV4-3 CASSQDRTTGELFF TGCGCCAGCAGCCAAGATCGGACGACCGGGGAGCTGTTTTTT
- TRBJ2-7 - TRBV28 CASRESGEQYF TGTGCCAGCAGGGAATCGGGAGAGCAGTACTTC
- TRBJ2-1 - TRBV28 CASSDPLNEQFF TGTGCCAGCAGTGACCCCCTCAATGAGCAGTTCTTC
once TRBJ2-2 - TRBV11-3 CASSWGDSATGELFF TGTGCCAGCAGCTGGGGGGACAGTGCTACCGGGGAGCTGTTTTTT
- TRBJ1-5 - TRBV7-9 CASSLAKGDNQPQHF TGTGCCAGCAGCTTAGCGAAAGGGGACAATCAGCCCCAGCATTTT
- TRBJ1-5 - TRBV6-5 CASSYLETGSQHF TGTGCCAGCAGTTACCTCGAGACCGGGTCCCAGCATTTT
- TRBJ1-6 TRBD1 TRBV30 CAWTLRDRGGSPLHF TGTGCCTGGACCCTCCGGGACAGGGGAGGATCACCCCTCCACTTT
- TRBJ2-1 TRBD1 TRBV6-1 CASSEGGTVYNEQFF TGTGCCAGCAGTGAAGGGGGGACAGTCTACAATGAGCAGTTCTTC
- TRBJ2-1 - TRBV11-2 CASSLEAAFGEQFF TGTGCCAGCAGCTTAGAGGCAGCGTTCGGGGAGCAGTTCTTC
- TRBJ2-3 - TRBV9 CASSVNPIGGGTDTQYF TGTGCCAGCAGCGTAAACCCGATCGGAGGAGGAACAGATACGCAGTATTTT
- TRBJ2-2 - TRBV5-4 CASSKTVFGTGELFF TGTGCCAGCAGCAAAACAGTATTTGGCACCGGGGAGCTGTTTTTT
- TRBJ2-7 - TRBV7-3 CASSLKGGGGSEQYF TGTGCCAGCAGCTTAAAGGGAGGGGGAGGAAGCGAGCAGTACTTC
- TRBJ2-2 - TRBV19 CASSIGLIGELFF TGTGCCAGTAGTATAGGCCTGATCGGGGAGCTGTTTTTT
- TRBJ1-2 - TRBV6-1 CASNEGKGRSYGYTF TGTGCCAGCAACGAGGGGAAGGGGCGAAGCTATGGCTACACCTTC
once TRBJ2-5 TRBD2 TRBV11-2 CASSLELAGWETQYF TGTGCCAGCAGCTTAGAACTAGCGGGATGGGAGACCCAGTACTTC
- TRBJ1-2 - TRBV27 CASSISGRLIYGYTF TGTGCCAGCAGTATCAGTGGCAGGCTAATCTATGGCTACACCTTC
- TRBJ2-2 - TRBV7-6 CASSPGLSVVKNTGELFF TGTGCCAGCAGCCCTGGACTGAGTGTCGTTAAGAACACCGGGGAGCTGTTTTTT
- TRBJ2-7 TRBD2 TRBV18 CASSQSLAGAAYEQYF TGTGCCAGCTCCCAGTCACTAGCGGGGGCTGCCTACGAGCAGTACTTC
- TRBJ1-6 - TRBV10-2 CASSGGSPLHF TGCGCCAGCAGTGGTGGATCACCCCTCCACTTT
- TRBJ2-5 - TRBV30 CAGRKLVAETQYF TGTGCCGGACGAAAGCTAGTGGCAGAGACCCAGTACTTC
- TRBJ2-4 TRBD2 TRBV6-5 CAAASGGSDIQYF TGTGCCGCGGCTTCCGGGGGGTCGGACATTCAGTACTTC
- TRBJ2-3 - TRBV5-1 CASSGILDTQYF TGCGCCAGCAGCGGAATCCTAGATACGCAGTATTTT
- TRBJ2-1 TRBD2 TRBV5-4 CASSLGTSGYNEQFF TGTGCCAGCAGCTTGGGGACTAGCGGTTACAATGAGCAGTTCTTC
- TRBJ2-1 - TRBV7-3 CASSFSKTGKGDEQFF TGTGCCAGCAGCTTCTCCAAAACAGGGAAAGGGGATGAGCAGTTCTTC
once TRBJ2-2 - TRBV4-1 CASSQAKSTNTGELFF TGCGCCAGCAGCCAAGCAAAGTCTACCAACACCGGGGAGCTGTTTTTT
- TRBJ2-1 TRBD2 TRBV7-2 CASSTRLAGDYNEQFF TGTGCCAGCAGCACAAGACTAGCGGGAGACTACAATGAGCAGTTCTTC
- TRBJ1-3 - TRBV28 CASSPHGRSGNTIYF TGTGCCAGCAGCCCCCATGGGAGATCTGGAAACACCATATATTTT
- TRBJ1-1 - TRBV9 CASSASVGLDTEAFF TGTGCCAGCAGCGCCAGCGTGGGGTTAGACACTGAAGCTTTCTTT
- TRBJ1-5 - TRBV6-6 CASSYGGLYQPQHF TGTGCCAGCAGTTACGGGGGGCTGTATCAGCCCCAGCATTTT
- TRBJ2-2 TRBD1 TRBV6-1 CASSVQGGNTGELFF TGTGCCAGCAGCGTACAGGGGGGGAACACCGGGGAGCTGTTTTTT
- TRBJ2-5 TRBD1 TRBV30 CAWGDRGLVTQYF TGTGCCTGGGGGGACAGGGGGCTTGTGACCCAGTACTTC
- TRBJ2-7 - TRBV5-1 CASSSDRFYEQYF TGCGCCAGCAGTTCGGACAGATTCTACGAGCAGTACTTC
- TRBJ2-7 TRBD2 TRBV7-9 CASSLRTSDYEQYF TGTGCCAGCAGCCTCCGGACTAGCGACTACGAGCAGTACTTC